The source of this TCR beta chain is a study of technical replicates of blood from a few donors. Assay: immunoSEQ multiplex PCR; the TCRdb copy retains only in-frame clones and omits some. This sample has approximately 97,000 clones, with approximately 95% found just once. Sequencing was performed on T cells isolated from PBMCs. The source is a human donor in good health.

The CDR3 sequence is CASSETRERIEQYF. CDR3 nucleotide sequence: TGTGCCAGCAGTGAAACGCGGGAGAGAATCGAGCAGTACTTC. V is TRBV6-1 and J is TRBJ2-7; 7 bases are shared with TRBD2. The CDR3 loop spans 14 amino acids. The germline CDR1 and CDR2 sequences are MNHNS and SASEGT. The ends lost 2 bases at V and 6 bases at J; junction bases unmatched: 7.